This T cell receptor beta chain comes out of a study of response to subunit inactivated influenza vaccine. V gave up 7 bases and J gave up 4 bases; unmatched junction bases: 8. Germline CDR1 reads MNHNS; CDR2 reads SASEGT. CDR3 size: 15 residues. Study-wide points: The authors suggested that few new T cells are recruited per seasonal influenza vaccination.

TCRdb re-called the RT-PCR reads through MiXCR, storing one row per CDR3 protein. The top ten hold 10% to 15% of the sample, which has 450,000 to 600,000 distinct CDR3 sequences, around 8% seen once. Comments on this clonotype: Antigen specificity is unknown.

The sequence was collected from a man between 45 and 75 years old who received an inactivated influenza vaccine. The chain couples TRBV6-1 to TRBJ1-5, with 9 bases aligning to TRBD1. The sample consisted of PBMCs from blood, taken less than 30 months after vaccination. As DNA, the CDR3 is TGTGCCAGCATCCTGGGACAGGGAATTAATCAGCCCCAGCATTTT. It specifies CASILGQGINQPQHF.